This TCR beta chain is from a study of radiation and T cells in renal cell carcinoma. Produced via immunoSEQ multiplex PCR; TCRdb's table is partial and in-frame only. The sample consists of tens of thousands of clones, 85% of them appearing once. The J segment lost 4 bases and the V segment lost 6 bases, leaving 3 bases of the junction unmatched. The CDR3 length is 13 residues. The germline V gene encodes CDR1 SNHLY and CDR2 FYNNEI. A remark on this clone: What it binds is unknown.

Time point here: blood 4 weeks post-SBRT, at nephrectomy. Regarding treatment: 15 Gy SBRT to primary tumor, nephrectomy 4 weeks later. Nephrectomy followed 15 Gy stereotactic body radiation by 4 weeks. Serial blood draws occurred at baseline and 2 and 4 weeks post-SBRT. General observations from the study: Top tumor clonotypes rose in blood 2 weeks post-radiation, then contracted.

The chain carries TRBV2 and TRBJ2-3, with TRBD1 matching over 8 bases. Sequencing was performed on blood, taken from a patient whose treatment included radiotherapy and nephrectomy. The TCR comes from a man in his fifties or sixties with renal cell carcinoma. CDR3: CASRTGVADTQYF. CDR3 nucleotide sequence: TGTGCCAGCAGGACAGGGGTGGCAGATACGCAGTATTTT.